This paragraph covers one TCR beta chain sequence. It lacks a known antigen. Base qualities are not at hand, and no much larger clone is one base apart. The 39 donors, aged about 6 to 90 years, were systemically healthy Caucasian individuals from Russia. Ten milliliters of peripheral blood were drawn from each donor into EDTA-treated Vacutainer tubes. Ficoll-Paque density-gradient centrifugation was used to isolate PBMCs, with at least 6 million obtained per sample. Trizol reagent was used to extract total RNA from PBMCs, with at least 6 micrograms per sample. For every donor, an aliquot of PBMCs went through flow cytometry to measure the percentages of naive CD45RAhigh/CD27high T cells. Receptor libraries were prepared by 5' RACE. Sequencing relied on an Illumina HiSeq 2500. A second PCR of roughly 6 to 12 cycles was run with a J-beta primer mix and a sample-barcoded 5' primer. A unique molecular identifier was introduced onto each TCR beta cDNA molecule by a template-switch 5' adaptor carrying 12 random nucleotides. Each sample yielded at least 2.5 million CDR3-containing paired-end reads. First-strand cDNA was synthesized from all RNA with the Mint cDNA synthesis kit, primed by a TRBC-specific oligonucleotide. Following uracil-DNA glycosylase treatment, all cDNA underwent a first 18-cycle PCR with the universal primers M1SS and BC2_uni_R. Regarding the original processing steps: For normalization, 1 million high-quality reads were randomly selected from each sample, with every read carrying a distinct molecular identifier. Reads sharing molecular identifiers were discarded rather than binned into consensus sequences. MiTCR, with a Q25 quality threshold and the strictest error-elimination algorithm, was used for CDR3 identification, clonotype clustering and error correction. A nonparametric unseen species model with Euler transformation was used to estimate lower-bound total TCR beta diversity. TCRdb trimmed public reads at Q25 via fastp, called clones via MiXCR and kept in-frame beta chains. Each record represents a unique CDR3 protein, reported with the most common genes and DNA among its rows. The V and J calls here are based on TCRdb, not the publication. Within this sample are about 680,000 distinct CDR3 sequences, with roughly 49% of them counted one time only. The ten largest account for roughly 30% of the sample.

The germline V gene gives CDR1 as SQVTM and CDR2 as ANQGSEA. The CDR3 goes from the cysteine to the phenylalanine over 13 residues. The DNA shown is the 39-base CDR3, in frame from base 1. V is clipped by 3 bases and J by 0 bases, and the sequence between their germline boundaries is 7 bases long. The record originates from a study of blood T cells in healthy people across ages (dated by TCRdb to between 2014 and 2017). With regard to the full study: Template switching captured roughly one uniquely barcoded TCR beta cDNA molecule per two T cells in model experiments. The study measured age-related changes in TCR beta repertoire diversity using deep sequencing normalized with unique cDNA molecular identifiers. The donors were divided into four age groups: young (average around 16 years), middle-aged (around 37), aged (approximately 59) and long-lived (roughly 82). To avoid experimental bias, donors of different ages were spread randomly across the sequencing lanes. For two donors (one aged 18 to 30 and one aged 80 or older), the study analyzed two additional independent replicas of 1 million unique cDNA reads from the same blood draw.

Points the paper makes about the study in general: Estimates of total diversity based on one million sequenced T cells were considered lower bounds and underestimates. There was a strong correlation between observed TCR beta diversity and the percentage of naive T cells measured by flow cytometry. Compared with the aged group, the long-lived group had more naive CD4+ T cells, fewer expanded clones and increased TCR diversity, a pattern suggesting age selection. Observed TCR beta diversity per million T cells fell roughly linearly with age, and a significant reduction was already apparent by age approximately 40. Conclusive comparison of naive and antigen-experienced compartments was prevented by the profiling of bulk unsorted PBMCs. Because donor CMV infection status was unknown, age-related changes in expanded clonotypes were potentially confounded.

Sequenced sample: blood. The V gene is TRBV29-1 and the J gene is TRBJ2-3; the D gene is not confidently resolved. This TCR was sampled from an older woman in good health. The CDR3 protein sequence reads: CSVDWPSTDTQYF. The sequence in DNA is TGCAGCGTTGACTGGCCAAGCACAGATACGCAGTATTTT.